These 22 T cell receptor beta chains were sequenced from one sample in a study of radiation and T cells in renal cell carcinoma. Time point reported: baseline pretreatment blood. Treatment specified: 15 Gy SBRT to primary tumor, nephrectomy 4 weeks later. Assay: immunoSEQ multiplex PCR; the TCRdb copy retains only in-frame clones and omits some. The sample includes some 110,000 clones, about four fifths of them seen just once. The sequenced sample was blood, obtained from a patient whose treatment included radiotherapy and nephrectomy. The source is a woman aged 60-75 years with renal cell carcinoma.

This clone has a single count. The V gene is TRBV19, the J gene TRBJ2-7, with 8 bases lining up with TRBD1. Per germline, CDR1 LNHDA and CDR2 SQIVND (reference sequence). The V and J ends lost 10 bases and 0 bases, in that order; junction bases with no gene match: 5. The CDR3 has 13 residues. The CDR3 protein is CATSGTGSYEQYF. The CDR3 DNA reads TGTGCCACCTCCGGGACAGGCTCCTACGAGCAGTACTTC.

V is TRBV6-1 and J is TRBJ2-7; D is uncertain. Germline CDR1 reads MNHNS; CDR2 reads SASEGT. The CDR3 consists of 15 residues. The V and J ends lost 4 bases and 0 bases respectively, with 13 bases between them. DNA for the CDR3: TGTGCCAGCAGTGTGGTTAGCTCGAGCTCCTACGAGCAGTACTTC. Translation: CASSVVSSSSYEQYF.

The chain is built from TRBV2 and TRBJ1-2; 8 nucleotides line up with TRBD1. V shed 7 bases, J shed 6 bases, and the junction held 7 bases outside the gene matches. Germline loops: CDR1 SNHLY, CDR2 FYNNEI. CDR3 length equals 13 residues. The CDR3 DNA is TGTGCCAGCACGTATCCAGGGGGCGATGGCTACACCTTC. Amino acids: CASTYPGGDGYTF.

The chain combines TRBV14 with TRBJ2-3; no clear D. Germline V CDR1 and CDR2: SGHDN, FVKESK. Trimming shortened V by 0 bases and J by 0 bases, and 10 bases separated the two germline ends. The CDR3 is made up of 16 amino acids. The CDR3 nucleotides are TGTGCCAGCAGCCAAGACCAGGTTTTTAGCACAGATACGCAGTATTTT. It yields the protein CASSQDQVFSTDTQYF.

The chain employs TRBV5-4 and TRBJ2-3, with 7 nucleotides matching TRBD1. This CDR3 comprises 15 residues. Germline V gene lookup returns CDR1 SGHNT and CDR2 YYREEE (reference sequence). Losses at the gene ends were 3 bases for V and 0 bases for J; bases not matched to a gene: 4. The CDR3 sequence is CASSWDSFSTDTQYF. The CDR3 DNA follows: TGTGCCAGCAGCTGGGACAGCTTTAGCACAGATACGCAGTATTTT.

This chain connects TRBV13 to TRBJ1-1; D perhaps matches TRBD1 (5 bases). Germline V gene sequence: CDR1 PRHDT, CDR2 FYEKMQ (reference sequence). Trimming cost V 1 base and J 1 base, with 7 bases left between them. The CDR3 is made up of 14 amino acids. This chain's CDR3 is CASSLVGGNTEAFF. The CDR3 nucleotides read TGTGCCAGCAGCTTAGTGGGGGGGAACACTGAAGCTTTCTTT.

This chain connects TRBV11-2 to TRBJ2-7; TRBD1 agrees at 9 bases. Germline V lookup: CDR1 SGHAT, CDR2 FQNNGV. The CDR3 runs to 16 residues. V lost 2 bases, J lost 3 bases, and 8 bases stayed unmatched. The CDR3 DNA reads TGTGCCAGCAGCTTAAAGCTACAGGGGGCGTACTACGAGCAGTACTTC. Its translation: CASSLKLQGAYYEQYF.

V is TRBV7-9 and J is TRBJ2-1, with a tentative D call TRBD2 (5 bases). This CDR3 is built from 14 residues. CDR1 and CDR2 (germline): SEHNR, FQNEAQ (reference sequence). V lost 5 bases and J lost 12, with 20 bases in between. The CDR3 protein is CASSPRVGSSLQFF. The CDR3 coding sequence is TGTGCCAGCAGCCCAAGGGTCGGGTCTAGCTTGCAGTTCTTC.

This clone was detected a few times. The chain joins TRBV19 to TRBJ1-1; D is unresolved. The V and J ends lost 7 bases and 4 bases respectively, with 22 bases between them. Germline loops: CDR1 LNHDA, CDR2 SQIVND (reference sequence). This CDR3 has 16 residues. CDR3 loop: CASTRNPAVVRTEAFF. The CDR3 bases are TGTGCCAGTACCCGAAACCCAGCTGTGGTGCGCACTGAAGCTTTCTTT.

This clone has a single count. V usage is TRBV5-4 and J usage is TRBJ1-2, with 7 bases aligning to TRBD1. The CDR3 covers 14 residues. Trimming took 2 bases from V and 2 from J; bases not matched to a gene: 3. From germline, CDR1 is SGHNT and CDR2 YYREEE (reference sequence). The CDR3: CASSLGGLNYGYTF. In nucleotides, the CDR3 is TGTGCCAGCAGCTTAGGGGGCCTCAACTATGGCTACACCTTC.

This clone was seen just once. CDR3 in DNA: TGCGCCAGCAGCTTGTACGGCGGGGGGGATCGCACAGATACGCAGTATTTT. Translated, it gives CASSLYGGGDRTDTQYF. The chain employs TRBV5-1 and TRBJ2-3; 9 positions agree with TRBD2. The CDR3 totals 17 residues. Trimming cost V 1 base and J 1 base; bases outside gene matches: 7. Germline CDR1 and CDR2: SGHRS and YFSETQ. Combining the CDR3 with reference TRBV5-1 and TRBJ2-3 gives the whole variable domain KAGVTQTPRYLIKTRGQQVTLSCSPISGHRSVSWYQQTPGQGLQFLFEYFSETQRNKGNFPGRFSGRQFSNSRSEMNVSTLELGDSALYLCASSLYGGGDRTDTQYFGPGTRLTVL.

The J gene is TRBJ1-2, the V gene TRBV9; maybe TRBD1 (6 bases). The length of the CDR3 is 13 residues. Germline-derived CDR1 and CDR2 are SGDLS and YYNGEE. V dropped 0 bases and J dropped 6 bases, with 9 bases sitting between them. The CDR3 sequence is CASSVGPGDGYTF. The CDR3 nucleotides are TGTGCCAGCAGCGTAGGGCCAGGGGATGGCTACACCTTC.

The chain is built from TRBV6-1 and TRBJ1-2, with a weak D call TRBD1 (5 bases). Per the germline V gene, CDR1 is MNHNS and CDR2 is SASEGT. Trimming removed 3 bases from V and 7 bases from J, with 15 bases in between. This CDR3 has 14 amino acids. CDR3 coding DNA: TGTGCCAGCAGTGATGGACTGCGAAGGGGTGGCTACACCTTC. Encoded protein: CASSDGLRRGGYTF.

The chain recombines TRBV28 with TRBJ1-2; 8 bases map to TRBD1. The ends lost 6 bases at V and 6 bases at J; junction bases unmatched: 3. Germline V CDR1 and CDR2: MDHEN, SYDVKM. The CDR3 has 12 amino acids. As DNA, the CDR3 is TGTGCCAGCAGGACACAGGGGGATGGCTACACCTTC. Amino acids: CASRTQGDGYTF.

The chain uses TRBV6-1 and TRBJ2-1; perhaps TRBD2 as D (6 bases). From germline, CDR1 is MNHNS and CDR2 SASEGT. V was shortened by 3 bases and J by 4 bases, with 19 bases between the two germline ends. The CDR3 sequence is 17 residues long. The CDR3 sequence is CASSDPRAGSGYNEQFF. The CDR3 bases are TGTGCCAGCAGTGATCCGAGGGCGGGATCCGGTTACAATGAGCAGTTCTTC.

The chain joins TRBV5-1 to TRBJ1-4, with D hard to call. Per the germline V gene, CDR1 is SGHRS and CDR2 is YFSETQ. The V end lost 0 bases, the J end lost 6 bases, and 6 bases lay between the germline ends. This CDR3 comprises 13 residues. This CDR3 is CASSLETYEKLFF. The DNA of the CDR3 is TGCGCCAGCAGCTTGGAGACGTATGAAAAACTGTTTTTT.

Only a few counts were recorded for this clone. This chain joins TRBV6-1 and TRBJ1-5, with D hard to call. Trimming removed 1 base at V and 7 bases at J, with 5 bases between. The CDR3 consists of 12 residues. CDR1 is MNHNS and CDR2 is SASEGT in the germline V gene. CDR3 sequence: CASSEGAQPQHF. The CDR3 bases are TGTGCCAGCAGTGAAGGGGCCCAGCCCCAGCATTTT.

The chain joins TRBV2 to TRBJ2-7; D is ambiguous. The germline V gene encodes CDR1 SNHLY and CDR2 FYNNEI. Between the trimmed V and J ends, which lost 6 bases and 0 bases, there was a span of 6 bases. This CDR3 contains 12 residues. The CDR3 reads CASRESSYEQYF. The CDR3 DNA reads as TGTGCCAGCAGGGAAAGCTCCTACGAGCAGTACTTC.

The V gene is TRBV4-3, the J gene TRBJ2-5, with TRBD1 matching over 7 bases. This CDR3 has 14 residues. The J segment lost 5 bases and the V segment lost 1 base, leaving 4 bases of the junction unmatched. Germline assignment: CDR1 LGHNA and CDR2 YSLEER. The CDR3 DNA follows: TGCGCCAGCAGCCAAGCAGGGGGTCGGGAGACCCAGTACTTC. This gives the protein CASSQAGGRETQYF.

This clone showed up just once. The chain carries TRBV6-6 and TRBJ2-5; D call uncertain. The CDR3 spans 12 residues. Deletions cut 8 bases from V and 0 bases from J, with 7 bases between. CDR1 and CDR2 (germline): MNHNY, SVGAGI (reference sequence). This CDR3 reads CASGRHQETQYF. In nucleotides, the CDR3 is TGTGCCAGCGGCCGTCACCAAGAGACCCAGTACTTC.

This clone was picked up one time. This sequence joins TRBV2 and TRBJ1-1, with D unresolved. Germline V lookup: CDR1 SNHLY, CDR2 FYNNEI. Deletions cut 6 bases from V and 1 base from J, with 9 bases between. CDR3 length: 13 residues. For the CDR3, the DNA is TGTGCCAGCAGCAAGGCAGGGAACACTGAAGCTTTCTTT. Its protein is CASSKAGNTEAFF.

The chain recombines TRBV7-9 with TRBJ2-6; D unresolved. CDR1 and CDR2 from the germline V gene are SEHNR and FQNEAQ (reference sequence). CDR3 length: 16 amino acids. V lost 1 base and J lost 0, with 7 bases in between. The CDR3 here is CASSLGRRSGANVLTF. The CDR3 DNA sequence: TGTGCCAGCAGCTTAGGCCGGCGCTCTGGGGCCAACGTCCTGACTTTC.